The rows below give T cell receptor beta chains drawn from one sample of a study of beta chain features in type 1 diabetes. Profiling relied on immunoSEQ multiplex PCR, and the TCRdb table lists in-frame clones only, not all of them. The repertoire holds under 450,000 clones, with approximately 16% as singletons. The sequencing input was naive CD4+ T cells from blood. The receptor source for this set is a woman younger than 30 in good health. CDR3s include the opening cysteine and the closing phenylalanine or tryptophan. D genes are given only for firm matches. Some rows mark clone size as missing; the rest say once, few, many or name a class of expanded clone.

>-|TRBV20-1|TRBJ2-5|-
CSAELETQYF
TGCAGTGCTGAGCTAGAGACCCAGTACTTC
>few|TRBV7-9|TRBJ2-7|-
CASSLAFGPYEQYF
TGTGCCAGCAGCTTAGCCTTCGGTCCCTACGAGCAGTACTTC
>few|TRBV5-1|TRBJ2-7|TRBD1
CASGDSSYEQYF
TGCGCCAGCGGGGACAGTTCCTACGAGCAGTACTTC
>few|TRBV18|TRBJ2-1|-
CASSPPEGYNEQFF
TGTGCCAGCTCACCACCCGAGGGTTACAATGAGCAGTTCTTC
>few|TRBV4-3|TRBJ1-1|TRBD1
CASSTGQGNTEAFF
TGCGCCAGCAGCACTGGACAGGGAAACACTGAAGCTTTCTTT
>-|TRBV4-1|TRBJ2-1|TRBD2
CASSQEGSGGLYNEQFF
TGCGCCAGCAGCCAAGAGGGGAGCGGGGGACTATACAATGAGCAGTTCTTC
>-|TRBV30|TRBJ2-7|-
CAWTSGLSEQYF
TGTGCCTGGACCTCTGGACTTTCCGAGCAGTACTTC
>-|TRBV18|TRBJ2-5|TRBD1
CASSRTGKGETQYF
TGTGCCAGCTCACGGACAGGGAAGGGGGAGACCCAGTACTTC
>-|TRBV4-1|TRBJ2-7|TRBD2
CASRTMTSGRLEQYF
TGCGCCAGCAGGACGATGACTAGCGGGAGGTTAGAGCAGTACTTC
>few|TRBV29-1|TRBJ1-2|TRBD1
CSAPTGVHGYTF
TGCAGCGCCCCGACAGGGGTCCATGGCTACACCTTC
>few|TRBV30|TRBJ2-3|TRBD2
CAWSDSGSKQYF
TGTGCCTGGAGCGATAGCGGGAGTAAGCAGTATTTT
>-|TRBV14|TRBJ2-1|-
CASSHQPGNNEQFF
TGTGCCAGCAGCCATCAACCAGGTAACAATGAGCAGTTCTTC
>-|TRBV7-2|TRBJ2-2|TRBD2
CASSLWATSGRWGELFF
TGTGCCAGCAGCTTATGGGCGACTAGCGGGAGATGGGGGGAGCTGTTTTTT
>few|TRBV2|TRBJ1-1|TRBD1
CASVPRQGVNTEAFF
TGTGCCAGCGTACCACGACAGGGGGTGAACACTGAAGCTTTCTTT
>-|TRBV5-1|TRBJ2-5|-
CASSSGSNMYQETQYF
TGCGCCAGCAGCTCCGGGTCGAACATGTACCAAGAGACCCAGTACTTC
>-|TRBV30|TRBJ2-1|TRBD2
CAWSVGGGPYNEQFF
TGTGCCTGGAGTGTCGGGGGGGGCCCCTACAATGAGCAGTTCTTC
>few|TRBV29-1|TRBJ1-1|TRBD1
CSVGDRGLTEAFF
TGCAGCGTTGGAGACAGGGGGCTCACTGAAGCTTTCTTT
>few|TRBV29-1|TRBJ2-7|-
CSVGGGRYYEQYF
TGCAGCGTTGGTGGAGGCCGGTACTACGAGCAGTACTTC
>few|TRBV9|TRBJ2-7|TRBD2
CASSVGGSGSAGQYF
TGTGCCAGCAGCGTAGGAGGTAGCGGGAGCGCGGGGCAGTACTTC
>-|TRBV11-2|TRBJ2-1|TRBD1
CASSGQGYNEQFF
TGTGCCAGCAGTGGACAGGGATACAATGAGCAGTTCTTC
>few|TRBV7-9|TRBJ1-1|-
CASSPLANTEAFF
TGTGCCAGCAGCCCTTTGGCGAACACTGAAGCTTTCTTT
>-|TRBV12-5|TRBJ2-1|TRBD2
CASGLGGSYNEQFF
TGTGCTAGTGGTTTGGGCGGGAGTTACAATGAGCAGTTCTTC
>few|TRBV20-1|TRBJ2-7|-
CSAPSSYEQYF
TGCAGTGCTCCCTCCTCCTACGAGCAGTACTTC
>-|TRBV4-2|TRBJ1-5|TRBD1
CASSQGQRNQPQHF
TGTGCCAGCAGCCAGGGACAGCGCAATCAGCCCCAGCATTTT
>-|TRBV29-1|TRBJ2-7|TRBD1
CSVERDSSYEQYF
TGCAGCGTTGAAAGGGACAGCTCCTACGAGCAGTACTTC
>few|TRBV7-9|TRBJ2-3|TRBD2
CASSWASGSTDTQYF
TGTGCCAGCAGCTGGGCTAGCGGGAGCACAGATACGCAGTATTTT
>few|TRBV1|TRBJ2-3|-
CTSSPGHNQSVF
TGCACCAGCAGCCCGGGACACAATCAATCGGTTTTT
>once|TRBV28|TRBJ1-5|TRBD1
CASSSGQGRNQPQHF
TGTGCCAGCAGTTCGGGACAGGGGCGCAATCAGCCCCAGCATTTT
>-|TRBV30|TRBJ1-2|-
CAWSVIMGGSYTF
TGTGCCTGGAGTGTAATTATGGGGGGGAGCTACACCTTC
>-|TRBV6-5|TRBJ2-1|TRBD1
CASSFDRGRGNEQFF
TGTGCCAGCAGTTTCGACAGGGGGCGCGGGAATGAGCAGTTCTTC
>few|TRBV9|TRBJ2-1|TRBD1
CASSTRGTGVNEQFF
TGTGCCAGCAGCACAAGAGGGACAGGGGTCAATGAGCAGTTCTTC
>-|TRBV30|TRBJ2-7|TRBD1
CAWSNKGGHEQYF
TGTGCCTGGAGTAACAAAGGGGGCCACGAGCAGTACTTC
>-|TRBV5-1|TRBJ2-1|TRBD2
CASSMTSGRDNEQFF
TGCGCCAGCAGCATGACTAGCGGGAGGGACAATGAGCAGTTCTTC
>few|TRBV18|TRBJ2-1|-
CASSPAPLGRGGNEQFF
TGTGCCAGCTCACCGGCCCCCTTGGGGAGAGGTGGGAATGAGCAGTTCTTC
>-|TRBV6-5|TRBJ2-2|TRBD1
CASSYRTGVIGELFF
TGTGCCAGCAGTTACAGAACAGGGGTAATCGGGGAGCTGTTTTTT
>-|TRBV18|TRBJ1-1|-
CASSPPQLQSTEAFF
TGTGCCAGCTCGCCACCTCAATTACAATCCACTGAAGCTTTCTTT
>few|TRBV28|TRBJ2-1|TRBD2
CASSLRTSGYNEQFF
TGTGCCAGCAGTTTACGGACTAGCGGCTACAATGAGCAGTTCTTC
>few|TRBV18|TRBJ1-1|TRBD1
CASSRGGETEAFF
TGTGCCAGCTCACGAGGGGGCGAGACTGAAGCTTTCTTT
>few|TRBV4-3|TRBJ2-1|TRBD2
CASSQDGLAGGYEQFF
TGCGCCAGCAGCCAAGATGGCCTAGCGGGAGGTTACGAGCAGTTCTTC
>few|TRBV6-6|TRBJ2-1|TRBD2
CASRRSSGTYNEQFF
TGTGCCAGCAGAAGGTCTAGCGGGACCTACAATGAGCAGTTCTTC
>few|TRBV5-1|TRBJ2-2|TRBD2
CASSSGGSGELFF
TGCGCCAGCAGCAGCGGGGGGTCCGGGGAGCTGTTTTTT
>few|TRBV4-3|TRBJ2-7|TRBD2
CASSQGGGLAGYEQYF
TGCGCCAGCAGCCAAGGCGGAGGCCTAGCGGGCTACGAGCAGTACTTC
>few|TRBV27|TRBJ2-1|-
CASSLRQLVKNEQFF
TGTGCCAGCAGTTTGCGGCAGCTGGTGAAAAATGAGCAGTTCTTC
>-|TRBV6-5|TRBJ2-5|TRBD1
CASSYGTGGGETQYF
TGTGCCAGCAGTTACGGGACAGGGGGCGGGGAGACCCAGTACTTC
>-|TRBV5-1|TRBJ1-1|-
CASSLARGVNTEAFF
TGCGCCAGCAGCTTGGCCAGGGGTGTGAACACTGAAGCTTTCTTT
>few|TRBV18|TRBJ1-2|-
CASSPGGEGGYTF
TGTGCCAGCTCACCAGGCGGGGAAGGCGGCTACACCTTC